These 21 T cell receptor beta chains originate from one sample sequenced in a study of response to subunit inactivated influenza vaccine (dated by TCRdb to the late 2010s). The receptor library was made with RT-PCR. Sequencer: Illumina HiSeq 2500. The public reads were reprocessed in TCRdb via fastp at Q25 and MiXCR, keeping in-frame beta chains. Each CDR3 protein gets just one entry, which takes the most common genes and DNA from the rows behind it. Counted in this sample were over 300,000 distinct CDR3 sequences; 20% to 25% of them appeared once. The ten most abundant clones make up 9.5% to 13% of the sample. The specimen comprised PBMCs from blood, sampled approximately 22 months after vaccination. The receptors were sampled from a man between 45 and 75 years old who received an inactivated influenza vaccine. Donor details come from another sample of the same person, matched by shared clones.

The V and J genes are TRBV20-1 and TRBJ1-2; D not resolved. Germline V gene sequence: CDR1 DFQATT, CDR2 SNEGSKA (reference sequence). The CDR3 consists of 12 residues. Deletions cut 3 bases from V and 3 bases from J, with 8 bases between. CDR3 in amino acids: CSASPDHYGYTF. CDR3 DNA sequence: TGCAGTGCTAGTCCGGACCACTATGGCTACACCTTC.

The sample holds a few counts of this clonotype. The CDR3 loop reads CATSDGTGISGELFF. The CDR3 DNA sequence: TGTGCCACCAGTGATGGGACAGGGATTTCCGGGGAGCTGTTTTTT. The chain combines TRBV24-1 with TRBJ2-2, with 9 bases that match TRBD1. CDR3 length: 15 amino acids. Unmatched junction bases numbered 4, after V lost 3 bases and J lost 6 bases. The germline V gene encodes CDR1 KGHDR and CDR2 SFDVKD.

This clonotype was observed a handful of times. This sequence joins TRBV18 and TRBJ1-1, with 9 bases fitting TRBD1. Per germline, CDR1 KGHSH and CDR2 LQKENI. CDR3 length equals 19 residues. V dropped 3 bases and J dropped 0; count of bases not matched to a gene: 14. CDR3: CASSPLSGGQGRVNTEAFF. The CDR3 bases are TGTGCCAGCTCACCCCTGTCTGGGGGACAGGGTCGAGTGAACACTGAAGCTTTCTTT. Looking up the rest from reference TRBV18 and TRBJ1-1 gives the full variable domain: NAGVMQNPRHLVRRRGQEARLRCSPMKGHSHVYWYRQLPEEGLKFMVYLQKENIIDESGMPKERFSAEFPKEGPSILRIQQVVRGDSAAYFCASSPLSGGQGRVNTEAFFGQGTRLTVV.

This clonotype was seen a handful of times. This sequence joins TRBV29-1 and TRBJ1-2; D perhaps matches TRBD1 (5 bases). V was trimmed by 7 bases and J by 8 bases, leaving 17 bases between them. Germline CDR1 is SQVTM and CDR2 is ANQGSEA. This CDR3 comprises 12 residues. The CDR3 DNA reads TGCAGCGCATTCCGGGACGCAGTAGGCTACACCTTC. It encodes CSAFRDAVGYTF.

This clonotype was counted only a few times. The chain is built from TRBV15 and TRBJ1-2, with D unresolved. Trimming removed 1 base from V and 4 bases from J, with 7 bases in between. Germline V gene sequence: CDR1 LNHNV, CDR2 YYDKDF (reference sequence). This CDR3 is 13 amino acids long. CDR3 in DNA: TGTGCCACCAGCAGAGCTGGGCTCTATGGCTACACCTTC. It is translated as CATSRAGLYGYTF.

This clonotype was counted a few times. The chain's CDR3 is CASRGLEADTQYF. In DNA form, the CDR3 reads TGTGCCAGCAGAGGACTAGAGGCAGATACGCAGTATTTT. V usage is TRBV2 and J usage is TRBJ2-3, with TRBD2 identical over 7 bases. This CDR3 is 13 amino acids long. Unmatched junction bases numbered 4, after V lost 6 bases and J lost 4 bases. Germline V gene data show CDR1 as SNHLY and CDR2 as FYNNEI. Full variable domain (remainder filled in from reference TRBV2 and TRBJ2-3): EPEVTQTPSHQVTQMGQEVILRCVPISNHLYFYWYRQILGQKVEFLVSFYNNEISEKSEIFDDQFSVERPDGSNFTLKIRSTKLEDSAMYFCASRGLEADTQYFGPGTRLTVL.

The chain uses TRBV12-3 or TRBV12-4 and TRBJ2-2, with TRBD2 as a possible D gene (5 bases). V was shortened by 6 bases and J by 6 bases, with 8 bases between the two germline ends. The CDR3 is 12 residues long. The CDR3 bases are TGTGCCAGCAGCCACGGGGCCGGGGAGCTGTTTTTT. Its translation: CASSHGAGELFF.

With regard to this clonotype: Because it lacks the conserved phenylalanine or tryptophan at the end, this CDR3 is likely a read error. The CDR3 nucleotides are TGTGCCAGCAGTTTGGGTACTTATAGCAATCAGGCCCAGCATATT. Translation gives CASSLGTYSNQAQHI. V usage is TRBV28 and J usage is TRBJ1-5, with D unclear. The length of the CDR3 is 15 residues. Germline values: CDR1 MDHEN, CDR2 SYDVKM.

V usage is TRBV18 and J usage is TRBJ1-4; D unresolved. The germline V gene has CDR1 KGHSH and CDR2 LQKENI. This CDR3 has 13 amino acids. Between the trimmed V and J ends, which lost 6 bases and 5 bases, there was a span of 10 bases. The CDR3 protein is CASSPSPNEKLFF. DNA for the CDR3: TGTGCCAGCTCCCCGAGTCCGAATGAAAAACTGTTTTTT.

V gene TRBV6-5 combines with J gene TRBJ1-1, with D maybe TRBD1 (5 bases). The CDR3 contains 17 residues. The germline gives CDR1 MNHEY, CDR2 SVGAGI. Trimming shortened V by 0 bases and J by 1 base, and 15 bases separated the two germline ends. CDR3: CASSYSRRGLGNTEAFF. For the CDR3, the DNA is TGTGCCAGCAGTTACTCGAGACGGGGGTTGGGGAACACTGAAGCTTTCTTT.

This rearrangement joins TRBV30 to TRBJ2-5; TRBD2 agrees at 7 bases. Germline lookup yields CDR1 GTSNPN and CDR2 SVGIG (reference sequence). J was trimmed by 1 base and V by 2 bases; bases with no gene match: 7. The CDR3 spans 15 residues. In nucleotides, the CDR3 is TGTGCCTGGAGTAATGACGGGAGGACCCAAGAGACCCAGTACTTC. This encodes CAWSNDGRTQETQYF.

This clonotype has a single count. One base away lies a much larger clone, so this may be a sequencing read error. The chain combines TRBV5-1 with TRBJ2-1; D not resolved. CDR3 size: 17 residues. CDR1 is SGHRS and CDR2 is YFSETQ in the germline V gene. The CDR3: CASSLEADVYLYNEQLF. The CDR3 nucleotides are TGCGCCAGCAGCTTGGAGGCCGATGTCTACCTCTACAATGAGCAGTTATTC.

The CDR3, as DNA: TGCAGCGTAACAACAGGGAGGCAAGAGACCCAGTACTTC. Encoded protein: CSVTTGRQETQYF. V usage is TRBV29-1 and J usage is TRBJ2-5; D might be TRBD1 or TRBD2, each matching 6 bases. CDR3 size: 13 residues. In germline, CDR1 is SQVTM, CDR2 ANQGSEA. V was shortened by 6 bases and J by 2 bases, with 13 bases between the two germline ends.

The chain links TRBV7-6 to TRBJ2-3; D remains unclear. V was pared by 3 bases and J by 5 bases, with 9 bases between. Germline V CDR1 and CDR2: SGHVS, FNYEAQ. This CDR3 has 13 amino acids. The CDR3 protein is CASSLLGIDTQYF. In DNA form, the CDR3 reads TGTGCCAGCAGCTTGCTGGGGATAGATACGCAGTATTTT.

This clonotype was detected many times. The chain is built from TRBV24-1 and TRBJ1-5, with D hard to call. The CDR3 consists of 12 residues. The germline V gene has CDR1 KGHDR and CDR2 SFDVKD. V was clipped by 5 bases and J by 6 bases, with 7 bases between them. DNA of the CDR3: TGTGCCACCAGTGGGGGAGGTCAGCCCCAGCATTTT. Translation gives CATSGGGQPQHF.

The chain recombines TRBV12-3 or TRBV12-4 with TRBJ1-4; no definite D call. The CDR3 length is 14 residues. Trimming left V 1 base short and J 7 bases short, with 10 bases between. The CDR3 DNA reads as TGTGCCAGCAGTTTAGAAGGGTTTCGTGAAAAACTGTTTTTT. It is translated as CASSLEGFREKLFF.

The rearrangement joins TRBV18 to TRBJ1-6; D gene uncertain. Germline V CDR1 and CDR2: KGHSH, LQKENI. The CDR3 spans 15 residues. V was pared by 1 base and J by 10 bases, with 14 bases between. CDR3 DNA sequence: TGTGCCAGCTCACCACTGTCGACACCAAACTCACCCCTCCACTTT. Translating it yields CASSPLSTPNSPLHF.

This clonotype appeared a single time. This CDR3 reads CASSPTSGAPQETQYF. CDR3 bases: TGTGCCAGCTCACCAACAAGCGGGGCGCCCCAAGAGACCCAGTACTTC. The chain links TRBV18 to TRBJ2-5; TRBD2 matches at 7 bases. In germline, CDR1 is KGHSH, CDR2 LQKENI. J was trimmed by 1 base and V by 2 bases; bases with no gene match: 7. The CDR3 sequence is 16 residues long.

V usage is TRBV5-5 and J usage is TRBJ2-7; possible D gene TRBD1, 6 bases. Trimming shortened V by 0 bases and J by 5 bases, and 12 bases separated the two germline ends. This CDR3 has 14 residues. The V gene's germline CDR1 is SGHKS and CDR2 YYEKEE (reference sequence). CDR3 protein: CASSLDQGSNEQYF. CDR3 nucleotide sequence: TGTGCCAGCAGCTTGGATCAGGGGAGCAACGAGCAGTACTTC.

The gene calls are TRBV6-2 or TRBV6-3 and TRBJ1-5, with D hard to call. Germline-derived CDR1 and CDR2 are MNHEY and SVGEGT. The ends were cut back, 7 bases at V and 9 bases at J, with 19 bases in the middle. The CDR3 is 14 residues long. The CDR3 spells CASTQGSERGPQHF. In nucleotides, the CDR3 is TGTGCCAGCACTCAAGGGTCGGAGCGGGGGCCCCAGCATTTT.

This chain links TRBV24-1 with TRBJ2-7; the match to TRBD2 covers 7 bases. Looked up from germline, CDR1 is KGHDR and CDR2 is SFDVKD. J gave up 4 bases and V 2 bases, and 10 bases lay outside the gene matches. This CDR3 region has 16 residues. CDR3 in DNA: TGTGCCACCAGTGATTCGGGAGGAGGGAGGCAATACGAGCAGTACTTC. It encodes CATSDSGGGRQYEQYF.